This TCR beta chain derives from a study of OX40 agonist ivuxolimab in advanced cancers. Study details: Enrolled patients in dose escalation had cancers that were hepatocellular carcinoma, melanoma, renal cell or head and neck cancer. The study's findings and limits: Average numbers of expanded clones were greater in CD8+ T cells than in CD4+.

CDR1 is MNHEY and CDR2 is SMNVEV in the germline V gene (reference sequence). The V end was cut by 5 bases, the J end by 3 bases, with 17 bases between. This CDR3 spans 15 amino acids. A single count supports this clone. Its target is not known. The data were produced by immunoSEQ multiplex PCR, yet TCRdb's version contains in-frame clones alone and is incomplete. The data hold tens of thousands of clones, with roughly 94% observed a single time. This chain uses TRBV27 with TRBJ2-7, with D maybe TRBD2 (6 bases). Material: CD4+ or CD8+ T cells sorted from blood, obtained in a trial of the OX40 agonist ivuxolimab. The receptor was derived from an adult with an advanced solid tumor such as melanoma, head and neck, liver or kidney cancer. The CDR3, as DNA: TGTGCCAGCAGTGCCCGGCGGGGACTCTTCTACGAGCAGTACTTC. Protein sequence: CASSARRGLFYEQYF.